One and the same sample provided the 14 T cell receptor beta chains below, sequenced in a study of precursors of human CD4 cytotoxic T cells. MiXCR, run by TCRdb on the reads, gives a single entry per CDR3 protein. The repertoire holds roughly 680 distinct CDR3 sequences, with roughly 22% as singletons. Sorted CD4+ central memory, effector memory, IL-7R-high TEMRA and IL-7R-negative TEMRA cells underwent bulk UMI sequencing. Sequencing input: memory CD4+ T cells from blood (PBMCs). The receptors originated from a human donor in good health.

Only one count was recorded for this clonotype. The gene calls are TRBV29-1 and TRBJ1-2; no firm D call. V lost 1 base and J 5 bases, leaving 14 bases between the germline ends. CDR3 length: 14 residues. Germline V gene data show CDR1 as SQVTM and CDR2 as ANQGSEA. The CDR3 coding sequence is TGCAGCGTTGAAGGCCAAGGACTAATATATGGCTACACCTTC. As protein: CSVEGQGLIYGYTF.

This clonotype was detected only a few times. The rearrangement joins TRBV9 to TRBJ1-5; D gene ambiguous. The CDR3 consists of 14 residues. V was pared by 0 bases and J by 6 bases, with 10 bases between. From germline, CDR1 is SGDLS and CDR2 YYNGEE. Here the CDR3 reads CASSVGTGSQPQHF. The CDR3 coding sequence is TGTGCCAGCAGCGTAGGTACGGGTTCTCAGCCCCAGCATTTT.

The V and J genes are TRBV4-3 and TRBJ2-3; D might be TRBD2 (5 bases). CDR3 length: 14 residues. Trimming took off 0 bases at V and 5 bases at J, with 9 bases between the two ends. Germline V gene lookup returns CDR1 LGHNA and CDR2 YSLEER. CDR3 nucleotides: TGCGCCAGCAGCCAAGAGGTGGGAGAAGATACGCAGTATTTT. It is translated as CASSQEVGEDTQYF.

This clonotype showed up just a few times. The J gene is TRBJ2-2, the V gene TRBV7-3, with no clear D. The germline CDR1 and CDR2 sequences are SGHTA and FQGTGA. This CDR3 region has 12 residues. V was clipped by 0 bases and J by 7 bases, with 3 bases between them. The CDR3 DNA reads TGTGCCAGCAGCTTAACGAGCGGGGAGCTGTTTTTT. It specifies CASSLTSGELFF.

This clonotype came up a few times. The rearrangement uses TRBV28 and TRBJ2-1, with a tentative D call TRBD1 (8 bases). The CDR3 totals 15 residues. The germline V and J ends were trimmed by 4 bases and 6 bases, with 16 bases remaining between them. Germline loops: CDR1 MDHEN, CDR2 SYDVKM. Written as DNA, the CDR3 is TGTGCCAGCAGTTACAGGGGGGGGCTCGGCAATGAGCAGTTCTTC. Its translation is CASSYRGGLGNEQFF.

V is TRBV29-1 and J is TRBJ2-3; no definite D call. The CDR3 sequence is 13 residues long. With 5 bases removed from V and 4 bases from J, the gap between germline ends came to 13 bases. Germline lookup yields CDR1 SQVTM and CDR2 ANQGSEA. In DNA form, the CDR3 reads TGCAGCGTTACTTCTCAAAACCCAGATACGCAGTATTTT. Translated: CSVTSQNPDTQYF.

The genes are TRBV11-1 and TRBJ2-7, with D perhaps TRBD2 (5 bases). Trimming removed 5 bases from V and 3 bases from J, with 14 bases in between. The CDR3 covers 14 residues. Germline V gene lookup returns CDR1 SGHAT and CDR2 FQDESV (reference sequence). CDR3 loop: CASSRSDGVYEQYF. DNA of the CDR3: TGTGCCAGCAGCCGGAGCGACGGGGTCTACGAGCAGTACTTC.

Relative to its sample, this clonotype is hyperexpanded. J is TRBJ2-1 and V is TRBV28, with 9 bases fitting TRBD1. Looked up from germline, CDR1 is MDHEN and CDR2 is SYDVKM. The CDR3 sequence is 15 residues long. Trimming took 3 bases from V and 2 from J; bases not matched to a gene: 2. CDR3 loop: CASSLRTGAYNEQFF. CDR3 sequence (DNA): TGTGCCAGCAGTTTGAGGACAGGGGCCTACAATGAGCAGTTCTTC.

The sample holds a few counts of this clonotype. The genes are TRBV20-1 and TRBJ1-3; a possible D gene is TRBD1 (5 bases). From germline, CDR1 is DFQATT and CDR2 SNEGSKA (reference sequence). Deletions cut 3 bases from V and 0 bases from J, with 18 bases between. The CDR3 has 17 residues. The CDR3 DNA reads as TGCAGTGCTAGTCTCCCGGGGGTTACCCGCTCTGGAAACACCATATATTTT. Translation gives CSASLPGVTRSGNTIYF.

By its share, this clonotype is large. The chain carries TRBV24-1 and TRBJ2-1, with D possibly TRBD1 on 6 matching bases. Per germline, CDR1 KGHDR and CDR2 SFDVKD. Trimming removed 7 bases at V and 0 bases at J, with 21 bases between. CDR3 length: 18 residues. The CDR3 bases are TGTGCCACCAGCCAGCGGCAGGGGTTAGGAATCTCCTACAATGAGCAGTTCTTC. Translated: CATSQRQGLGISYNEQFF.

In its sample, this clonotype was seen a few times. The CDR3 DNA reads as TGTGCCAGCAGTCCCTATGGGGACGGGAGGAGCAATCAGCCCCAGCATTTT. Residues: CASSPYGDGRSNQPQHF. The V and J genes are TRBV12-3 or TRBV12-4 and TRBJ1-5, with D possibly matching TRBD1 (5 bases). V was pared by 5 bases and J by 1 base, with 18 bases between. The CDR3 consists of 17 residues.

This clonotype was seen a few times. V and J are TRBV24-1 and TRBJ2-1; no reliable D call. Trimming cost V 9 bases and J 6 bases, with 8 bases left between them. In germline, CDR1 is KGHDR, CDR2 SFDVKD. This CDR3 has 11 amino acids. CDR3 amino acids: CATPHLNEQFF. The CDR3 nucleotides are TGTGCCACCCCTCACCTCAATGAGCAGTTCTTC.

This clonotype is labeled large. The chain joins TRBV18 to TRBJ2-7, with D possibly being TRBD1 (6 bases). V shed 3 bases and J shed 7 bases, with 19 bases lying between them. The CDR3 is 15 residues long. The germline CDR1 and CDR2 sequences are KGHSH and LQKENI. The CDR3 sequence: CASSPRRSLGGEQYF. The CDR3 DNA follows: TGTGCCAGCTCACCGAGGCGGTCGTTAGGGGGAGAGCAGTACTTC.

Relative to its sample, this clonotype is large. The J gene is TRBJ1-4, the V gene TRBV27; unclear D gene. Per germline, CDR1 MNHEY and CDR2 SMNVEV (reference sequence). This CDR3 contains 13 residues. V was cut by 6 bases and J by 6 bases, with 11 bases left in between. In DNA form, the CDR3 reads TGTGCCAGCAGCCTTGGATGGGATGAAAAACTGTTTTTT. Translating it yields CASSLGWDEKLFF.